Listed below are T cell receptor beta chains from one sample, sequenced in a study of regulatory T cells in long-lasting Graves disease. TCRdb recomputed calls from the multiplex PCR reads with MiXCR, one row per CDR3 protein. The data show about 500,000 distinct CDR3 sequences, about 11% seen once. The same specimen was also included in a second study, on T cells in Graves' hyperthyroidism and ophthalmopathy.

This material consisted of peripheral blood mononuclear cells (PBMCs), taken at new diagnosis, from a patient treated with antithyroid drugs. The receptor source for this set is a woman younger than 45 with Graves disease. The CDR3 runs from the conserved cysteine through the conserved F or W. A D gene is named only where the DNA matches it firmly. Size is stated for part of the rows, as once, few or many counts, or as a class when the clone is expanded.

J gene | D gene | V gene | clone size | CDR3 DNA | CDR3 protein
TRBJ1-1 | NA | TRBV29-1 | once | TGCAGCGTTGAAGATGCTTTGGGGGGAGAAGCTTTCTTT | CSVEDALGGEAFF
TRBJ1-5 | NA | TRBV10-3 | many | TGTGCCAACTTAGGGGTAGAGCTTAGCAATCAGCCCCAGCATTTT | CANLGVELSNQPQHF
TRBJ2-1 | NA | TRBV7-2 | many | TGTGCCAGCAGCTTAAAAAGCGGAGGGTCCTACAATGAGCAGTTCTTC | CASSLKSGGSYNEQFF
TRBJ1-2 | TRBD1 | TRBV20-1 | many | TGCAGTGCTAGTTTTCAGACAGGGTATGGCTACACCTTC | CSASFQTGYGYTF
TRBJ1-5 | NA | TRBV19 | many | TGTGCCAGTACCCGCGGGGGGTTAGGTCAGCCCCAGCATTTT | CASTRGGLGQPQHF
TRBJ2-1 | TRBD1 | TRBV6-6 | few | TGTGCCAGCAGTTACTCGACAGGGTACGAGCAGTTCTTC | CASSYSTGYEQFF
TRBJ2-7 | TRBD2 | TRBV10-2 | many | TGCGCCAGCAGTGAGTCGGGGCCTAGCGGGTTCCCCTACGAGCAGTACTTC | CASSESGPSGFPYEQYF
TRBJ2-7 | NA | TRBV9 | many | TGTGCCAGCAGCGTAGGGACTACTCCCTACGAGCAGTACTTC | CASSVGTTPYEQYF
TRBJ2-7 | TRBD1 | TRBV28 | many | TGTGCCAGCACCCCGGGACAGGGGACCTACGAGCAGTACTTC | CASTPGQGTYEQYF
TRBJ1-4 | NA | TRBV20-1 | many | TGCAGTGCTAGAGATCGGACGGCGTGGGAAAAACTGTTTTTT | CSARDRTAWEKLFF
TRBJ1-2 | NA | TRBV18 | many | TGTGCCAGCTCACCATCGGGAGGCGGCTACACCTTC | CASSPSGGGYTF
TRBJ2-3 | NA | TRBV4-1 | few | TGCGCCAGCAGCCAAGATCACAGGGCAATTGATACGCAGTATTTT | CASSQDHRAIDTQYF
TRBJ2-1 | NA | TRBV20-1 | many | TGCAGTGCTAGAGCGACAAACCCGCCGTTTGAGCAGTTCTTC | CSARATNPPFEQFF
TRBJ2-1 | TRBD1 | TRBV6-4 | many | TGTGCCAGCAGTGAAGGGGGCAGCTCGAATGAGCAGTTCTTC | CASSEGGSSNEQFF
TRBJ1-1 | TRBD1 | TRBV11-2 | many | TGTGCCAGCAGCCTAGGACAGGCAATTTCATCGGAAGCTTTCTTT | CASSLGQAISSEAFF
TRBJ2-1 | TRBD2 | TRBV7-2 | NA | TGTGCCAGCAGCTCTTCCCTTCATAGCGGGAGGCACAATGAGCAGTTCTTC | CASSSSLHSGRHNEQFF
TRBJ2-5 | NA | TRBV3-1 | NA | TGTGCCAGCAGCCAAGAGCTGGGTCTTTACCAAGAGACCCAGTACTTC | CASSQELGLYQETQYF
TRBJ2-1 | TRBD2 | TRBV4-1 | NA | TGCGCCAGCAGCCGCCTCGGGACTAGCGGTTACAATGAGCAGTTCTTC | CASSRLGTSGYNEQFF
TRBJ2-3 | NA | TRBV28 | many | TGTGCCAGCAGTTTATGGCAGGCTTCGAAGAATACGCAGTATTTT | CASSLWQASKNTQYF
TRBJ2-3 | TRBD1 | TRBV7-9 | many | TGTGCCAGCAGCCGTACACAGGGGGTCGATACGCAGTATTTT | CASSRTQGVDTQYF
TRBJ2-7 | NA | TRBV5-4 | NA | TGTGCCAGCAGCCCCAGAGCGGAAACCTACGAGCAGTACTTC | CASSPRAETYEQYF
TRBJ2-7 | NA | TRBV15 | NA | TGTGCCACCAGCAGAGATTGGTACGGCTACGAGCAGTACTTC | CATSRDWYGYEQYF
TRBJ2-7 | TRBD1 | TRBV12-3/TRBV12-4 | NA | TGTGCCAGCAGTCCGACCAGCTCAGGGGGCGAGTACTTC | CASSPTSSGGEYF
TRBJ2-3 | NA | TRBV4-3 | many | TGCGCCAGCAGCCGATTACTAGGAAGCACAGATACGCAGTATTTT | CASSRLLGSTDTQYF
TRBJ2-1 | NA | TRBV13 | many | TGTGCCAGCAGCTTACAGCAGATCTCCTACAATGAGCAGTTCTTC | CASSLQQISYNEQFF
TRBJ2-5 | NA | TRBV6-5 | few | TGTGCCAGCAGTTATTCCCCGGGACTTCCCCTGGAGACCCAGTACTTC | CASSYSPGLPLETQYF
TRBJ1-1 | NA | TRBV4-2 | many | TGTGCCAGCAGCCAGGGCTCGACAGTGAACACTGAAGCTTTCTTT | CASSQGSTVNTEAFF
TRBJ1-1 | NA | TRBV2 | NA | TGTGCCAGCATCGGGGAGACACAAAACACTGAAGCTTTCTTT | CASIGETQNTEAFF
TRBJ2-1 | TRBD2 | TRBV19 | few | TGTGCCAGTAGTCTCCTAGCGGGAGTATCCAATGAGCAGTTCTTC | CASSLLAGVSNEQFF
TRBJ2-1 | NA | TRBV28 | many | TGTGCCAGCAGTTTAGCGGGGCGATTCGATGAGCAGTTCTTC | CASSLAGRFDEQFF
TRBJ1-5 | NA | TRBV29-1 | many | TGCAGCGTTTTGGACCGGAACAATCAGCCCCAGCATTTT | CSVLDRNNQPQHF
TRBJ1-5 | NA | TRBV2 | many | TGTGCCAGCAGGAGAGACGTCAATCAGCCCCAGCATTTT | CASRRDVNQPQHF
TRBJ2-3 | NA | TRBV11-3 | many | TGTGCCAGCAGGGCCCCATCAGGAGATACGCAGTATTTT | CASRAPSGDTQYF
TRBJ2-7 | TRBD2 | TRBV11-1 | NA | TGTGCCAGCAGCCGCGCCGGGACTAGCGGGAGGGCCGACGAGCAGTACTTC | CASSRAGTSGRADEQYF
TRBJ2-7 | TRBD2 | TRBV6-1 | few | TGTGCCAGCAGAGGAGCGGGGATGTGGGTCTACGAGCAGTACTTC | CASRGAGMWVYEQYF
TRBJ1-1 | NA | TRBV7-2 | many | TGTGCCAGCAGCCCAACCACGGTCGCCCAGGCTTTCTTT | CASSPTTVAQAFF
TRBJ2-7 | TRBD2 | TRBV28 | many | TGTGCCAGCAGTGGCGCGTTCCGGGACCTATTTAGCGGGAGCCGGCAGTACTTC | CASSGAFRDLFSGSRQYF
TRBJ2-1 | TRBD2 | TRBV2 | many | TGTGCCAGCAACGGGGGGGCTAGCGGGAGAGAGAATGAGCAGTTCTTC | CASNGGASGRENEQFF
TRBJ2-1 | NA | TRBV11-3 | many | TGTGCCAGCAGCTTTATTCCGGGGAGCTCCTACAATGAGCAGTTCTTC | CASSFIPGSSYNEQFF
TRBJ1-1 | NA | TRBV7-8 | many | TGTGCCAGCAGCTTAGTGCCGGGAAGAGAGGGAGGCACTGAAGCTTTCTTT | CASSLVPGREGGTEAFF
TRBJ1-1 | NA | TRBV12-3/TRBV12-4 | many | TGTGCCAGCAGTCCCCAAAGCTGGCGCACTGAAGCTTTCTTT | CASSPQSWRTEAFF
TRBJ2-7 | TRBD1 | TRBV18 | few | TGTGCCAGCTCACCAGGGACAGTCTCCACCTACGAGCAGTACTTC | CASSPGTVSTYEQYF
TRBJ1-4 | TRBD1 | TRBV18 | many | TGTGCCAGCTCACCGGACAGGGGGGGTGAAAAACTGTTTTTT | CASSPDRGGEKLFF
TRBJ2-1 | TRBD2 | TRBV19 | many | TGTGCCAGTAGTACCTTAGCGGGGGACTACAATGAGCAGTTCTTC | CASSTLAGDYNEQFF
TRBJ1-4 | NA | TRBV18 | NA | TGTGCCAGCTCACCAGGGATCGGTCAGGAAAAACTGTTTTTT | CASSPGIGQEKLFF
TRBJ2-5 | NA | TRBV20-1 | once | TGCAGTGCTAGGAGGGGGCGGGGGACCCAGTACTTC | CSARRGRGTQYF
TRBJ2-1 | TRBD2 | TRBV5-1 | many | TGCGCCAGCTATTTGGGACTAGCGGGAGGGCCGAGGGACAATGAGCAGTTCTTC | CASYLGLAGGPRDNEQFF
TRBJ2-7 | TRBD1 | TRBV11-1 | many | TGTGCCAGCAGCTTAATGGGACAGCACTCCTACGAGCAGTACTTC | CASSLMGQHSYEQYF
TRBJ2-2 | NA | TRBV20-1 | NA | TGCAGTGCTAGTCAAGGGCCCGGGGAGCTGTTTTTT | CSASQGPGELFF
TRBJ2-3 | TRBD2 | TRBV9 | many | TGTGCCAGCAGCGTAGCCGGGGGGAGCACAGATACGCAGTATTTT | CASSVAGGSTDTQYF
TRBJ2-1 | NA | TRBV20-1 | many | TGCAGTGCTATCGAGGGAATAGGTGCATATGAGCAGTTCTTC | CSAIEGIGAYEQFF
TRBJ1-5 | TRBD1 | TRBV28 | NA | TGTGCCAGCAGTATACTAGGACAGGGCCCGCAGCCCCAGCATTTT | CASSILGQGPQPQHF
TRBJ1-5 | NA | TRBV27 | many | TGTGCCAGCGGACTATTGGGTCAGCCCCAGCATTTT | CASGLLGQPQHF
TRBJ2-3 | TRBD2 | TRBV2 | many | TGTGCCAGCAGTGTCGGGACTAGCGGGCGCACAGATACGCAGTATTTT | CASSVGTSGRTDTQYF
TRBJ2-7 | TRBD1 | TRBV19 | many | TGTGCCAGTCGGGACAGGGGTTACCACGAGCAGTACTTC | CASRDRGYHEQYF
TRBJ2-3 | NA | TRBV9 | many | TGTGCCAGCAGCGTAGGGGATAGAATGCTAGCTACGCAGTATTTT | CASSVGDRMLATQYF
TRBJ2-2 | TRBD2 | TRBV11-1 | many | TGTGCCAGCAGCCAGCGACTAGCGGGAGACACCGGGGAGCTGTTTTTT | CASSQRLAGDTGELFF
TRBJ2-5 | NA | TRBV11-1 | many | TGTGCCAGCACCCGAGGGCCGGGAGAGACCCAGTACTTC | CASTRGPGETQYF
TRBJ1-2 | NA | TRBV24-1 | many | TGTGCCACCAGTGGGGGCTCGGGCGGCTACACCTTC | CATSGGSGGYTF